A single sample is the source of the 3 T cell receptor beta chains below, sequenced in a study of shared clonotypes between healthy human individuals (TCRdb year 2020). Library prep was done by the immunoSEQ multiplex PCR assay. TCRdb carries this immuneACCESS record with in-frame sequences only. Its versions omit some clonotypes, under half of them owing to an unresolved V gene in the studies checked, with the rest unexplained. For this sample the table gives fewer than 550,000 clones, of which 60% to 80% were detected only once. 12% of the sample goes to the ten largest clones. Sequenced input: PBMCs. All receptors come from a woman aged 40 to 50 in good health. Some clones in this sample may be carry-over from other donors' samples.

The J gene is TRBJ1-4, the V gene TRBV19; D ambiguous. Trimming left V 4 bases short and J 0 bases short, with 9 bases between. The CDR3 runs 15 residues. Per germline, CDR1 LNHDA and CDR2 SQIVND (reference sequence). Here the CDR3 reads CASSKRSATNEKLFF. In DNA form, the CDR3 reads TGTGCCAGTAGTAAACGGTCGGCAACTAATGAAAAACTGTTTTTT.

The chain couples TRBV4-1 to TRBJ2-1, with TRBD2 identical over 12 bases. The junction had 9 bases not matched to a gene; V was cut back by 6 bases and J by 9 bases. The CDR3 consists of 15 residues. Germline loops: CDR1 MGHRA, CDR2 YSYEKL. In nucleotides, the CDR3 is TGCGCCAGCAGACCCGGACTAGCGGGAATGGGTGAGCAGTTCTTC. It codes for CASRPGLAGMGEQFF.

The chain combines TRBV9 with TRBJ2-1; the match to TRBD2 covers 10 bases. The CDR3 has 17 amino acids. Germline CDR1 is SGDLS and CDR2 is YYNGEE. V shed 1 base and J 6 bases; nucleotides not matched to a gene: 10. CDR3 nucleotides: TGTGCCAGCAGCGTAAGGGTCTTCGGGACTAGCGTCAATGAGCAGTTCTTC. It specifies CASSVRVFGTSVNEQFF.